Below, 17 T cell receptor beta chains from the same sample are listed, as sequenced in a study of T cells in Graves' hyperthyroidism and ophthalmopathy. Amplification of TCR beta CDR3 regions was performed using RNA transcripts as template. First-round RT-PCR targeting the TCR CDR3 was performed with the HTBI primer set. One entry per CDR3 protein, called by TCRdb with MiXCR from the multiplex PCR reads. Of roughly 650,000 distinct CDR3 sequences listed, 16% are singletons. Sequencing input: blood. These receptors all come from a woman between 40 and 55 years old with Graves' ophthalmopathy.

This clonotype was seen ten or more times. This chain uses TRBV3-1 with TRBJ2-7; D gene uncertain. The CDR3 totals 11 residues. Trimming shortened V by 5 bases and J by 5 bases, and 7 bases separated the two germline ends. Germline V gene lookup returns CDR1 LGHDT and CDR2 YNNKEL (reference sequence). CDR3 protein: CASSSYHEQYF. In DNA form, the CDR3 reads TGTGCCAGCAGCTCGTACCACGAGCAGTACTTC.

This chain joins TRBV29-1 and TRBJ1-3; TRBD1 aligns across 9 bases. The germline V gene has CDR1 SQVTM and CDR2 ANQGSEA. CDR3 size: 15 residues. V shed 6 bases, J shed 0 bases, and the junction held 6 bases outside the gene matches. The CDR3 here is CSVVGDRASGNTIYF. The CDR3 DNA follows: TGCAGCGTGGTCGGGGACAGGGCCTCTGGAAACACCATATATTTT.

On this clonotype: Germline is not matched at one junction end, which may reflect a read error. The chain joins TRBV7-8 to TRBJ2-7, with a tentative D call TRBD2 (6 bases). Germline V gene lookup returns CDR1 SGHVS and CDR2 FQNEAQ. CDR3 length equals 15 residues. The CDR3 protein is CARSLGGVSANEQYF. The CDR3 DNA is TGTGCCCGCAGCTTAGGAGGGGTCTCGGCCAACGAGCAGTACTTC. The full variable domain, its missing parts supplied by reference TRBV7-8 and TRBJ2-7, is GAGVSQSPRYKVAKRGQDVALRCDPISGHVSLFWYQQALGQGPEFLTYFQNEAQLDKSGLPSDRFFAERPEGSVSTLKIQRTQQEDSAVYLCARSLGGVSANEQYFGPGTRLTVT.

This clonotype was picked up a small number of times. This rearrangement joins TRBV27 to TRBJ1-5; 8 positions match TRBD1. The V gene end was trimmed by 9 bases and the J gene end by 2 bases; junction bases not matched to a gene: 6. The CDR3 has 14 residues. Germline V gene data show CDR1 as MNHEY and CDR2 as SMNVEV (reference sequence). The CDR3 DNA sequence: TGTGCCAGTCAGGGGGCGCGAGGCAATCAGCCCCAGCATTTT. It encodes CASQGARGNQPQHF.

This clonotype was counted many times. This chain uses TRBV20-1 with TRBJ2-3, with 8 bases identical to TRBD1. The CDR3 loop spans 16 amino acids. V dropped 3 bases and J dropped 1; count of bases not matched to a gene: 9. The germline V gene encodes CDR1 DFQATT and CDR2 SNEGSKA (reference sequence). The CDR3 region has the DNA TGCAGTGCTAGTTCGGCGACAGGGGCCGGCACAGATACGCAGTATTTT. This gives the protein CSASSATGAGTDTQYF.

In this sample, this clonotype turned up many times. This chain joins TRBV28 and TRBJ2-1; 9 nucleotides align to TRBD1. The CDR3 loop spans 15 amino acids. Losses at the gene ends were 6 bases for V and 4 bases for J; bases not matched to a gene: 7. CDR1 is MDHEN, CDR2 SYDVKM, per germline. The CDR3 bases are TGTGCCAGCAGACCCCCGGGACAGGGATACAATGAGCAGTTCTTC. This codes for CASRPPGQGYNEQFF.

This clonotype was seen a single time. The rearrangement uses TRBV7-2 and TRBJ1-2; D uncertain. The germline V and J ends were trimmed by 0 bases and 8 bases, with 7 bases remaining between them. The CDR3 is 12 residues long. Per the germline V gene, CDR1 is SGHTA and CDR2 is FQGNSA. As DNA, the CDR3 is TGTGCCAGCAGCTTAGCAGGTCGCGGCTACACCTTC. Protein: CASSLAGRGYTF.

CDR3 loop: CAISANSGANVLTF. The CDR3 region has the DNA TGTGCCATCAGTGCCAACTCTGGGGCCAACGTCCTGACTTTC. The genes are TRBV10-3 and TRBJ2-6; D is unresolved. CDR3 length equals 14 residues. Trimming shortened V by 4 bases and J by 0 bases, and 4 bases separated the two germline ends. Per the germline V gene, CDR1 is ENHRY and CDR2 is SYGVKD.

This clonotype was recorded at least ten times. J is TRBJ1-5 and V is TRBV12-3 or TRBV12-4; unclear D gene. The V end was cut by 3 bases, the J end by 8 bases, with 14 bases between. The CDR3 runs 14 residues. The CDR3 sequence is CASSFNPGEKPQHF. DNA for the CDR3: TGTGCCAGCAGTTTTAATCCTGGGGAGAAGCCCCAGCATTTT.

Note on this clonotype: A much larger clonotype is one base distant, so this may be a read error. CDR3 residues: CASRGMESSYNEQFF. The CDR3 DNA sequence: TGTGCCAGCAGAGGAATGGAGAGCTCCTACAATGAGCAGTTCTTC. The rearrangement uses TRBV27 and TRBJ2-1, with no clear D. This CDR3 has 15 amino acids. Per the germline V gene, CDR1 is MNHEY and CDR2 is SMNVEV (reference sequence). V lost 6 bases and J 0 bases, leaving 12 bases between the germline ends.

In its sample, this clonotype was seen many times. V gene TRBV12-3 or TRBV12-4 combines with J gene TRBJ1-1; TRBD1 aligns across 9 bases. This CDR3 has 15 residues. The trim removed 7 bases at V and 0 bases at J, leaving 6 bases unmatched. CDR3 nucleotides: TGTGCCAGCACAGGGACAGGGTTCGTGAACACTGAAGCTTTCTTT. Its protein product is CASTGTGFVNTEAFF.

The chain couples TRBV12-3 or TRBV12-4 to TRBJ2-2, with TRBD2 matching over 7 bases. The CDR3 length is 18 residues. V was pared by 6 bases and J by 6 bases, with 19 bases of the junction left unmatched. The CDR3 is CASSPIGTTLGGAGELFF. CDR3 bases: TGTGCCAGCAGCCCAATCGGGACTACTCTCGGTGGGGCCGGGGAGCTGTTTTTT.

This clonotype was recorded many times. The rearrangement uses TRBV7-2 and TRBJ1-1; a possible D gene is TRBD1 (6 bases). V was trimmed by 1 base and J by 5 bases, leaving 17 bases between them. The CDR3 spans 16 residues. CDR1 is SGHTA, CDR2 FQGNSA, per germline. The chain's CDR3 is CASSLGWGGRLTEAFF. The CDR3 bases are TGTGCCAGCAGCTTAGGGTGGGGGGGGCGGTTGACTGAAGCTTTCTTT.

The rearrangement uses TRBV20-1 and TRBJ2-3, with unresolved D. Germline-derived CDR1 and CDR2 are DFQATT and SNEGSKA (reference sequence). The CDR3 covers 13 residues. The germline V and J ends were trimmed by 0 bases and 4 bases, with 8 bases remaining between them. The CDR3 loop is CSARESPPDTQYF. In nucleotides, the CDR3 is TGCAGTGCTAGAGAGTCTCCCCCAGATACGCAGTATTTT.

This clonotype has at least ten counts. CDR3 residues: CAWSPDRQTNEKLFF. The CDR3 DNA sequence: TGTGCCTGGAGTCCCGACAGGCAAACTAATGAAAAACTGTTTTTT. This chain uses TRBV30 with TRBJ1-4; tentatively, D is TRBD1 (6 bases). The CDR3 spans 15 residues. Germline CDR1 and CDR2: GTSNPN and SVGIG (reference sequence). V lost 2 bases and J lost 1, with 11 bases in between. The full variable domain, with the rest looked up from reference TRBV30 and TRBJ1-4, is SQTIHQWPATLVQPVGSPLSLECTVEGTSNPNLYWYRQAAGRGLQLLFYSVGIGQISSEVPQNLSASRPQDRQFILSSKKLLLSDSGFYLCAWSPDRQTNEKLFFGSGTQLSVL.

The rearrangement joins TRBV9 to TRBJ2-7, with 10 bases that match TRBD2. Trimming at V came to 1 base and at J to 1 base, leaving 5 bases not matched to a gene. This CDR3 has 16 amino acids. CDR1 SGDLS and CDR2 YYNGEE come from the germline V gene. DNA of the CDR3: TGTGCCAGCAGCGTATCTAGCGGGAGCGCGTCCTACGAGCAGTACTTC. It specifies CASSVSSGSASYEQYF.

The rearrangement joins TRBV7-8 to TRBJ1-2, with D tentatively TRBD1 (6 bases). Germline V gives CDR1 SGHVS, CDR2 FQNEAQ. This CDR3 spans 14 amino acids. V dropped 4 bases and J dropped 7 bases, with 16 bases sitting between them. Here the CDR3 reads CASSSLRGSSGYTF. CDR3 bases: TGTGCCAGCAGCTCCCTTAGGGGGTCGAGTGGCTACACCTTC.